This TCR beta chain was sequenced for a study of CD8 T cells in Susac syndrome (dated by TCRdb to about 2019). About the study as a whole: Whether CD8+ T cell activation and differentiation in Susac syndrome was antigen driven was tested using repertoire sequencing. CD8+ T cell repertoire clonality was compared between about 12 healthy donors, some 14 Susac syndrome patients and 15 multiple sclerosis patients.

High-throughput TCR beta sequencing profiled peripheral blood CD8+ and CD4+ T cells from healthy donors, Susac syndrome patients and multiple sclerosis patients. Treatment-naive patients with stable or active relapsing-remitting disease fulfilling revised McDonald criteria were used as multiple sclerosis controls. CD8+ TEMRA cells were enriched by FACS, while bulk CD8+ and CD4+ T cells were purified by magnetic negative isolation. Blood was collected in EDTA tubes and processed within 24 hours, with PBMCs isolated through density gradient centrifugation. PBMCs intended for TCR sequencing were cryopreserved in liquid nitrogen and thawed later in a water bath at 37 degrees C. Purity of sorted or isolated CD4+, CD8+ and CD8+ TEMRA cells was at least 90%. V is clipped by 4 bases and J by 1 base, and the sequence between their germline boundaries is 11 bases long. Including cysteine and phenylalanine, the CDR3 has 14 amino acids. Here the CDR3 DNA is all that survives: 42 bases in frame from base 1. The germline V gene yields SQVTM for CDR1 and ANQGSEA for CDR2.

RNA was extracted using the RNeasy kit, and roughly 0.45 to 1 microgram was reverse transcribed with random hexamers. The immunoSEQ multiplex PCR assay, covering 54 Vbeta and 13 Jbeta segments, was used to amplify TCR beta CDR3 regions. Bias from PCR amplification was corrected by using a synthetic template baseline for primer optimization and for computational correction. On the study's bioinformatics: Only productive sequences were kept, with reads annotated to V, D and J genes according to IMGT and analyzed in immunoSEQ Analyzer. To calculate clonality, Shannon entropy was normalized by log2 of the number of productive unique sequences and then subtracted from one. For each patient and control, public and private clones were evaluated within the 100 most prevalent clones. Clones were defined as Susac-specific if absent from the healthy and MS cohorts, from approximately 1,100 published viral clones and from other ImmuneACCESS disease sequences. TCRdb took the public reads, trimmed them with fastp at Q25, ran MiXCR for clone calling and kept in-frame beta chains. A single entry per CDR3 protein holds the most common genes and DNA from its merged rows. In this record, the V and J calls reflect TCRdb's handling and not the investigators' own analysis. The sample table contains around 140,000 distinct CDR3 sequences; only one count was recorded for over 80% of them. Jointly, the top ten make up 0.51% of the sample.

Overall results and qualifications from the work: The number of individuals in the TCR sequencing and HLA analysis was acknowledged as relatively small.

As concerns this clonotype: The specificity of this receptor is unknown. No per-base quality is available; no much larger clone lies one base away.

Material: CD8+ T cells from PBMCs. The chain links TRBV29-1 with TRBJ1-5; TRBD1 could be the D gene, as 6 bases match. The clonotype comes from a human donor with multiple sclerosis. The CDR3 protein: CSVGDTGSNQPQHF. The DNA sequence is as follows: TGCAGCGTTGGGGACACTGGGAGCAATCAGCCCCAGCATTTT.